This T cell receptor (beta chain) was captured by sequencing in a study of blood T cell repertoires in COVID-19. In the study's own analysis: Scientists estimated how many nucleated cells there were by amplifying reference gene primers. The repertoire was sequenced with immunoSEQ multiplex PCR; TCRdb's copy has only in-frame clones and lacks some. V and J calls and clone size come straight from that table; D and trimming were deduced from the DNA. This table holds around 100,000 clones, approximately 80% found once. J lost 8 bases, V lost 2 bases, and 12 bases had no gene match. CDR1 and CDR2 from the germline V gene are SGDLS and YYNGEE. The CDR3 runs to 15 residues.

The source is a human donor in a cohort sampled during active or convalescent COVID-19. This chain connects TRBV9 to TRBJ1-2; 7 bases are a match to TRBD1. The sample was peripheral blood. Here the CDR3 reads CASSVEPGGDKGYTF. CDR3 nucleotide sequence: TGTGCCAGCAGCGTCGAGCCAGGGGGTGATAAGGGCTACACCTTC. Filled out from reference TRBV9 and TRBJ1-2, the complete variable domain reads DSGVTQTPKHLITATGQRVTLRCSPRSGDLSVYWYQQSLDQGLQFLIQYYNGEERAKGNILERFSAQQFPDLHSELNLSSLELGDSALYFCASSVEPGGDKGYTFGSGTRLTVV.